These T cell receptor beta chains were read from a single sample in a study of cytotoxic CD8 clonotypes in ibrutinib-treated CLL. Only in-frame clones appear in the TCRdb table, and some are missing; sequencing was by immunoSEQ multiplex PCR. The sample records approximately 74,000 clones, more than 75% being singletons. This sample comprised PBMCs, obtained at disease progression, from a patient treated with ibrutinib. The receptors shown here come from a human donor with chronic lymphocytic leukemia. The CDR3 runs from the conserved cysteine through the conserved F or W. The order of the fields is J gene, clone size, V gene, CDR3 length, D gene, CDR3 protein, CDR3 DNA. The D gene is left open where the match is weak. Only some rows state a clone size, as once, few, many or a class for expanded clones.

>TRBJ2-5|NA|TRBV6-6|16|TRBD1
CASSQSQQGAGETQYF
TGTGCCAGCAGTCAATCACAACAGGGGGCGGGAGAGACCCAGTACTTC
>TRBJ1-1|NA|TRBV11-2|10|NA
CASSLVTAFF
TGTGCCAGCAGCTTAGTAACGGCTTTCTTT
>TRBJ1-1|NA|TRBV14|15|NA
CASSPIGQLNTEAFF
TGTGCCAGCAGCCCAATAGGACAGCTGAACACTGAAGCTTTCTTT
>TRBJ1-1|NA|TRBV6-1|11|TRBD1
CASSGPGGEVF
TGTGCCAGCAGCGGACCAGGGGGAGAAGTCTTT
>TRBJ1-2|NA|TRBV4-2|13|TRBD1
CASSPGQNYGYTF
TGTGCCAGCAGCCCGGGACAGAACTATGGCTACACCTTC
>TRBJ2-7|once|TRBV5-1|13|TRBD2
CASSSSGGPGVLF
TGCGCCAGCAGCTCTAGCGGGGGGCCAGGGGTGCTTTTC
>TRBJ1-3|NA|TRBV19|16|NA
CASSTRTGRSGNTIYF
TGTGCCAGTAGTACCCGGACGGGGCGCTCTGGAAACACCATATATTTT
>TRBJ1-4|once|TRBV5-4|15|NA
CASSLAGNRNEKLFF
TGTGCCAGCAGCTTGGCAGGGAATCGAAATGAAAAACTGTTTTTT
>TRBJ2-2|NA|TRBV6-4|15|TRBD1
CASSERTGDAGELFF
TGTGCCAGCAGTGAGAGGACAGGGGATGCCGGGGAGCTGTTTTTT
>TRBJ2-5|NA|TRBV5-1|15|TRBD2
CASSISGGRGETQYF
TGCGCCAGCAGCATCTCCGGCGGGAGAGGTGAGACCCAGTACTTC
>TRBJ2-7|NA|TRBV6-5|13|NA
CASSYGQPYEQYF
TGTGCCAGCAGTTACGGGCAGCCCTACGAGCAGTACTTC
>TRBJ2-2|NA|TRBV6-1|10|NA
CARRRGELFF
TGTGCCAGAAGACGAGGGGAGCTGTTTTTT
>TRBJ1-1|once|TRBV19|15|NA
CASSIRGPDPTGAFF
TGTGCCAGTAGTATCAGGGGACCGGACCCGACAGGAGCTTTCTTT
>TRBJ2-1|NA|TRBV10-3|17|NA
CAISESTLRVSYNEQFF
TGTGCCATCAGTGAGTCGACATTGAGGGTCTCCTACAATGAGCAGTTCTTC
>TRBJ1-5|NA|TRBV12-2|19|NA
CASRLGAQEGPRGNQPQHF
TGTGCAAGTCGCTTAGGTGCCCAAGAGGGACCGAGGGGCAATCAGCCCCAGCATTTT
>TRBJ2-4|NA|TRBV2|11|NA
CASTTKNIQYF
TGTGCCAGCACGACCAAAAACATTCAGTACTTC
>TRBJ2-3|NA|TRBV27|15|NA
CASSLYQDGTDTQYF
TGTGCCAGCAGTTTGTATCAGGATGGGACAGATACGCAGTATTTT
>TRBJ2-7|NA|TRBV6-1|15|NA
CASSEYVAGFGEQYF
TGTGCCAGCAGTGAATATGTAGCCGGGTTCGGCGAGCAGTACTTC
>TRBJ1-1|NA|TRBV4-1|14|NA
CASSQEVGDPEAFF
TGCGCCAGCAGCCAAGAGGTCGGGGACCCTGAAGCTTTCTTT
>TRBJ1-1|NA|TRBV7-9|17|NA
CASSFRHGSNEDTEAFF
TGTGCCAGCAGCTTCAGGCACGGAAGCAATGAGGACACTGAAGCTTTCTTT
>TRBJ1-2|NA|TRBV7-3|14|NA
CASSLHEINYGYTF
TGTGCCAGCAGCTTACATGAGATTAACTATGGCTACACCTTC
>TRBJ1-6|few|TRBV5-1|17|NA
CASSLGSGSSYNSPLHF
TGCGCCAGCAGCTTGGGATCGGGGAGCTCCTATAATTCACCCCTCCACTTT
>TRBJ1-6|NA|TRBV7-9|17|NA
CASSSPGGGAYNSPLHF
TGTGCCAGCAGCTCCCCCGGTGGGGGTGCCTATAATTCACCCCTCCACTTT
>TRBJ1-5|few|TRBV7-7|15|NA
CASSLARRCNQPQHF
TGTGCCAGCAGCTTAGCGCGGCGGTGCAATCAGCCCCAGCATTTT
>TRBJ2-3|NA|TRBV7-6|13|NA
CASSLGRTDTQYF
TGTGCCAGCAGCTTAGGTCGCACAGATACGCAGTATTTT
>TRBJ2-5|NA|TRBV27|9|NA
CASTETQYF
TGTGCCAGCACCGAGACCCAGTACTTC
>TRBJ1-2|NA|TRBV6-1|15|NA
CASRGEDRGDYGYTF
TGTGCCAGCAGAGGTGAGGACAGAGGGGACTATGGCTACACCTTC
>TRBJ1-5|NA|TRBV6-6|14|NA
CASNGGGSNQPQHF
TGTGCCAGCAATGGGGGTGGCAGCAATCAGCCCCAGCATTTT
>TRBJ2-1|NA|TRBV6-6|13|NA
CASSPTTHSEQFF
TGTGCCAGCAGCCCGACTACGCATTCTGAGCAGTTCTTC
>TRBJ2-2|NA|TRBV7-2|17|TRBD1
CASSSIPGTANTGELFF
TGTGCCAGCAGCTCCATCCCCGGGACAGCAAACACCGGGGAGCTGTTTTTT
>TRBJ1-4|NA|TRBV6-1|14|NA
CASSEFGNPEKLFF
TGTGCCAGCAGTGAATTTGGCAATCCCGAAAAACTGTTTTTT
>TRBJ1-5|NA|TRBV23-1|15|NA
CASSQRRFGHQPQHF
TGCGCCAGCAGTCAACGGCGGTTTGGCCATCAGCCCCAGCATTTT
>TRBJ1-3|NA|TRBV10-3|12|NA
CAVQVFGNTIYF
TGTGCCGTACAGGTTTTTGGAAACACCATATATTTT
>TRBJ2-7|NA|TRBV5-6|17|NA
CASSFLTTGPISYEQYF
TGTGCCAGCAGCTTTCTAACCACAGGCCCCATCTCCTACGAGCAGTACTTC
>TRBJ1-1|NA|TRBV6-5|14|NA
CASSYKEGDTEAFF
TGTGCCAGCAGTTACAAGGAGGGGGACACTGAAGCTTTCTTT
>TRBJ2-3|NA|TRBV7-8|16|TRBD1
CASSRTTGAGTDTQYF
TGTGCCAGCAGCAGAACGACAGGGGCCGGCACAGATACGCAGTATTTT
>TRBJ2-4|NA|TRBV6-1|15|NA
CASSESVIAKNIQYF
TGTGCCAGCAGTGAGAGCGTTATAGCCAAAAACATTCAGTACTTC
>TRBJ2-3|NA|TRBV9|14|NA
CASSPRTVADTQYF
TGTGCCAGCAGCCCGCGGACAGTGGCAGATACGCAGTATTTT
>TRBJ2-7|NA|TRBV4-1|14|TRBD1
CASSQRDREVEQYF
TGCGCCAGCAGCCAAAGGGACAGGGAGGTCGAGCAGTACTTC
>TRBJ2-1|NA|TRBV7-9|16|TRBD2
CASTVPTSGRWNEQFF
TGTGCCAGCACCGTACCAACAAGCGGGAGGTGGAATGAGCAGTTCTTC
>TRBJ2-7|few|TRBV20-1|11|NA
CSARNPYEQYF
TGCAGTGCTAGAAACCCGTACGAGCAGTACTTC
>TRBJ1-1|NA|TRBV7-6|12|NA
CASGRGTDEAFF
TGTGCCAGCGGCAGGGGAACTGATGAAGCTTTCTTT
>TRBJ2-3|NA|TRBV7-7|13|TRBD2
CASSSLTSGEQYF
TGTGCCAGCAGCTCCCTGACTAGCGGGGAGCAGTATTTT
>TRBJ1-4|few|TRBV2|15|NA
CASSEAPIGNEKLFF
TGTGCCAGCAGTGAAGCCCCCATAGGGAATGAAAAACTGTTTTTT
>TRBJ1-1|NA|TRBV4-1|15|NA
CASSQRDTMNTEAFF
TGCGCCAGCAGCCAAAGGGACACGATGAACACTGAAGCTTTCTTT
>TRBJ2-7|NA|TRBV10-3|13|TRBD2
CAILGTSGIEQYF
TGTGCCATTCTCGGGACTAGCGGGATCGAGCAGTACTTC
>TRBJ2-2|few|TRBV6-6|16|TRBD2
CASSYSVAGASGELFF
TGTGCCAGCAGTTACTCGGTAGCGGGGGCCTCCGGGGAGCTGTTTTTT
>TRBJ2-7|NA|TRBV28|14|NA
CASLSPGRGYEQYF
TGTGCCAGCCTCTCTCCAGGGAGAGGGTACGAGCAGTACTTC
>TRBJ1-3|once|TRBV9|18|NA
CASNGGPGQTISGNTIYF
TGTGCCAGCAACGGGGGGCCGGGCCAGACCATCTCTGGAAACACCATATATTTT
>TRBJ2-7|NA|TRBV2|15|TRBD1
CASRRTGTAAYEQYF
TGTGCCAGCAGGCGTACCGGGACAGCAGCCTACGAGCAGTACTTC
>TRBJ2-1|medium-sized|TRBV7-9|17|TRBD2
CASSPRLAGTPYNEQFF
TGTGCCAGCAGCCCTCGACTAGCGGGGACACCCTACAATGAGCAGTTCTTC
>TRBJ2-3|NA|TRBV5-8|20|NA
CASSLEFWPSRSLFTDTQYF
TGTGCCAGCAGCTTGGAATTTTGGCCCTCCAGGTCCCTCTTCACAGATACGCAGTATTTT
>TRBJ1-1|once|TRBV4-1|15|TRBD1
CASSQVDRGGTEAFF
TGCGCCAGCAGCCAGGTGGACAGGGGTGGCACTGAAGCTTTCTTT